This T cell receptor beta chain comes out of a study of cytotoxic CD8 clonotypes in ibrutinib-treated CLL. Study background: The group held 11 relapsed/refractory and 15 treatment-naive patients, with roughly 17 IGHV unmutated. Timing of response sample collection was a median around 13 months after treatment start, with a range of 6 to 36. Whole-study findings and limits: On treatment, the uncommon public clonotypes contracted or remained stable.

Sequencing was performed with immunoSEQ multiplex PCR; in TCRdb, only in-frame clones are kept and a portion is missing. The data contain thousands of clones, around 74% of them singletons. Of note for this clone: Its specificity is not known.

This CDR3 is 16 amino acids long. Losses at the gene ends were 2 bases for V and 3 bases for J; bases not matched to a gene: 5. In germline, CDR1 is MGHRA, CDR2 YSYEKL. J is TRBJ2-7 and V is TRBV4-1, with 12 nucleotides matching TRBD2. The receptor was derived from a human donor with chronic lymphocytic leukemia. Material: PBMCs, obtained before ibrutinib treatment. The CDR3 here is CASSQTPTSGSYEQYF. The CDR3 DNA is TGCGCCAGCAGCCAAACCCCGACTAGCGGGAGCTACGAGCAGTACTTC.